The present entry profiles one T cell receptor beta chain with its context. Its target is unknown. Healthy individuals who donated bone marrow served as the donors. The sample comes from a study of cytomegalovirus exposure and HLA in healthy donors. The overall study: Genotyping showed 81% of 398 donors falling in the Caucasian-associated ancestry cluster.

The CDR3 consists of 15 residues. J was trimmed by 7 bases and V by 4 bases; bases with no gene match: 7. The germline CDR1 and CDR2 sequences are SGDLS and YYNGEE. Study results and caveats: It was reported in a later analysis that an Asian-associated ancestry cluster showed fewer N-insertions than the roughly 620-donor mean. Solely CMV serostatus was available to characterize immune exposure.

The PCR had 60 Vbeta and 13 Jbeta primers. Libraries were prepared by immunoSEQ multiplex PCR; TCRdb keeps only in-frame clonotypes and omits some of them. Its table lists 70,000 or so clones. What was sequenced was PBMCs. The chain combines TRBV9 with TRBJ2-1; TRBD2 matches 11 bases. This TCR was recovered from a man between 40 and 49 years old in good health and CMV-seronegative. CDR3 coding DNA: TGTGCCAGCAGCTCGAGACTAGCGGGGTTTAATGAGCAGTTCTTC. It codes for CASSSRLAGFNEQFF.